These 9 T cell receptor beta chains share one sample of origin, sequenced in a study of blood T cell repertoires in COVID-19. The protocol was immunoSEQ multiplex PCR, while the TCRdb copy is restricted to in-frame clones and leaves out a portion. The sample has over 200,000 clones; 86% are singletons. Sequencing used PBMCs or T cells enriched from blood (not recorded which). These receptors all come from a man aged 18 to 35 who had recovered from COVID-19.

The CDR3 DNA reads as TGTGCCAGTAGTATAGATCGGGGGGCGCAATATGGCTACACCTTC. Amino acids: CASSIDRGAQYGYTF. The chain recombines TRBV19 with TRBJ1-2; a weak D match, TRBD1 (6 bases). The length of the CDR3 is 15 residues. Germline CDR1 LNHDA, CDR2 SQIVND (reference sequence). V lost 0 bases and J 5 bases, leaving 13 bases between the germline ends.

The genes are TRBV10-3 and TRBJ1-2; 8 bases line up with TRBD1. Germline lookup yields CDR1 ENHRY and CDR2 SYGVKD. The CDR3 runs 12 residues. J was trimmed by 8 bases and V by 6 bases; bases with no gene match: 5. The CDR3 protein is CAISTTGDGYTF. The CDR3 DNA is TGTGCCATCAGCACGACAGGGGACGGCTACACCTTC.

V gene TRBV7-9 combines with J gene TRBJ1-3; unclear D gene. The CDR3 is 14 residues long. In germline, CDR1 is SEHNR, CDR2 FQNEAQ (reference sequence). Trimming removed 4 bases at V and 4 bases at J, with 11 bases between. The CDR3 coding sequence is TGTGCCAGCAGCTACCTAACGACAGGAAACACCATATATTTT. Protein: CASSYLTTGNTIYF.

The DNA of the CDR3 is TGTGCCAGCAGCCGGGGGGGAACGGCTGAAGCTTTCTTT. Its protein is CASSRGGTAEAFF. The chain recombines TRBV6-5 with TRBJ1-1, with D perhaps TRBD1 (5 bases). Germline CDR1 and CDR2: MNHEY and SVGAGI. The length of the CDR3 is 13 residues. Trimming shortened V by 6 bases and J by 6 bases, and 14 bases separated the two germline ends.

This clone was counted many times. CDR3 in amino acids: CASSFNQETQYF. The CDR3 nucleotides read TGTGCCAGCAGCTTTAACCAAGAGACCCAGTACTTC. The chain uses TRBV7-3 and TRBJ2-5; no clear D. The CDR3 length is 12 residues. The V gene lost 3 bases and the J gene lost 0 bases, with 2 bases spanning the gap. Germline loops: CDR1 SGHTA, CDR2 FQGTGA. Variable domain in full (rest from reference TRBV7-3 and TRBJ2-5): GAGVSQTPSNKVTEKGKYVELRCDPISGHTALYWYRQSLGQGPEFLIYFQGTGAADDSGLPNDRFFAVRPEGSVSTLKIQRTERGDSAVYLCASSFNQETQYFGPGTRLLVL.

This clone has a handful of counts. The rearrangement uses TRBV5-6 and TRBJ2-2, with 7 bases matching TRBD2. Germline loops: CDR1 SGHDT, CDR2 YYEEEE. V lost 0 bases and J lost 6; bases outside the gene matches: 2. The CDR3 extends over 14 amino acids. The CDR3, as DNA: TGTGCCAGCAGCTTGGCCGCGGGGGCCGGGGAGCTGTTTTTT. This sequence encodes CASSLAAGAGELFF.

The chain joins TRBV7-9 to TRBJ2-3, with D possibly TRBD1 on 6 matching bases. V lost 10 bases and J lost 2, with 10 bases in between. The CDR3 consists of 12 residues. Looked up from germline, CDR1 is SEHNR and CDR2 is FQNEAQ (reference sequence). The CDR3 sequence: CATGDTTDTQYF. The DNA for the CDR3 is TGTGCCACAGGGGACACCACAGATACGCAGTATTTT. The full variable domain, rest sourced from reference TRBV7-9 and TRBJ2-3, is DTGVSQNPRHKITKRGQNVTFRCDPISEHNRLYWYRQTLGQGPEFLTYFQNEAQLEKSRLLSDRFSAERPKGSFSTLEIQRTEQGDSAMYLCATGDTTDTQYFGPGTRLTVL.

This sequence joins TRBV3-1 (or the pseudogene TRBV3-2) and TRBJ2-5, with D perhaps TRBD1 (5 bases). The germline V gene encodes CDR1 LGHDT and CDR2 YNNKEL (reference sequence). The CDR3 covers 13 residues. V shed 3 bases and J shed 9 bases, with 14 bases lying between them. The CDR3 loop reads CASSQEGAKPQYF. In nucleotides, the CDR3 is TGTGCCAGCAGCCAGGAAGGGGCCAAGCCCCAGTACTTC.

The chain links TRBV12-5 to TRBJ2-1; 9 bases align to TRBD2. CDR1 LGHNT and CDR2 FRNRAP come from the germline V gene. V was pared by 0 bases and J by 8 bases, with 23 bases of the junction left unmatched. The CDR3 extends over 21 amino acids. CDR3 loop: CASGLVRVGRAGTSWDDEQFF. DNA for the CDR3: TGTGCTAGTGGTTTGGTAAGAGTGGGGCGAGCCGGGACTAGCTGGGACGATGAGCAGTTCTTC.